This T cell receptor beta chain came from a study of blood T cell repertoires in COVID-19. Study information: Samples taken during acute and convalescent COVID-19 were collected in the United States, Italy and Spain.

The CDR3 spans 13 residues. V was clipped by 5 bases and J by 6 bases; unmatched bases: 7. The method was immunoSEQ multiplex PCR; TCRdb's version includes in-frame clones alone and lacks a portion of them. Among some 250,000 clones listed, approximately 86% were seen once. This chain connects TRBV12-3 or TRBV12-4 to TRBJ2-7, with 7 positions matching TRBD1. The receptor was derived from a woman aged 70-85 years with active or convalescent COVID-19. The sample comprised peripheral blood. The CDR3 DNA is TGTGCCAGCAGTCGGGACAGATCCCTCGAGCAGTACTTC. Its protein product is CASSRDRSLEQYF.